Below, 28 T cell receptor beta chains from the same sample are listed, as sequenced in a study of T-cell reconstitution after alpha-beta-depleted transplantation in children. Unique molecular identifiers were incorporated into the prepared TCRbeta library. TCRdb used MiXCR to reprocess the PCR reads, holding one entry per CDR3 protein. This table holds 200,000 or so distinct CDR3 sequences, roughly 6.3% found once. The sample was PBMCs, taken before TCRalphabeta/CD19-depleted stem cell transplant. These receptors originate from a girl less than two years old with combined immunodeficiency, due to receive a stem cell transplant.

This clonotype was recorded many times. This rearrangement joins TRBV7-2 to TRBJ2-1, with 10 bases aligning to TRBD2. This CDR3 region has 15 residues. Per germline, CDR1 SGHTA and CDR2 FQGNSA. V shed 4 bases, J shed 8 bases, and the junction held 8 bases outside the gene matches. As DNA, the CDR3 is TGTGCCAGCAGCTCACTAGCGGGAAGCCCGGATGAGCAGTTCTTC. Translated, it gives CASSSLAGSPDEQFF.

This clonotype was seen repeatedly, ten times or more. The chain is built from TRBV7-9 and TRBJ2-1, with D tentatively TRBD1 or TRBD2 (5 bases each). CDR3 length: 13 amino acids. Trimming cost V 7 bases and J 5 bases, with 12 bases left between them. CDR1 and CDR2 (germline): SEHNR, FQNEAQ (reference sequence). CDR3 bases: TGTGCCAGCATCCGGGGCTCTGACAATGAGCAGTTCTTC. Translated, it gives CASIRGSDNEQFF.

This clonotype appeared many times. The rearrangement links TRBV12-3 or TRBV12-4 to TRBJ2-7; 9 nucleotides agree with TRBD1. V trimming: 3 bases; J trimming: 1 base; junction bases outside the gene matches: 7. There are 16 residues in the CDR3. The CDR3 bases are TGTGCCAGCAGTTTCGCCCTTGGACAGGGGTCCTACGAGCAGTACTTC. It yields the protein CASSFALGQGSYEQYF.

This clonotype was picked up many times. This rearrangement joins TRBV14 to TRBJ1-1; the D gene is possibly TRBD1 (5 bases). Germline lookup yields CDR1 SGHDN and CDR2 FVKESK. V lost 0 bases and J 5 bases, leaving 10 bases between the germline ends. This CDR3 is 14 amino acids long. In nucleotides, the CDR3 is TGTGCCAGCAGCCAAGATTGGGGGGTTACTGAAGCTTTCTTT. Protein: CASSQDWGVTEAFF.

This chain links TRBV9 with TRBJ2-1, with D possibly matching TRBD2 (6 bases). CDR1 SGDLS and CDR2 YYNGEE come from the germline V gene. V was shortened by 0 bases and J by 2 bases, with 12 bases between the two germline ends. The CDR3 runs to 16 residues. CDR3 DNA sequence: TGTGCCAGCAGCGTAGGTGGGGGGTACACCTACAATGAGCAGTTCTTC. This encodes CASSVGGGYTYNEQFF. The variable domain in full, with the rest retrieved from reference TRBV9 and TRBJ2-1, is DSGVTQTPKHLITATGQRVTLRCSPRSGDLSVYWYQQSLDQGLQFLIQYYNGEERAKGNILERFSAQQFPDLHSELNLSSLELGDSALYFCASSVGGGYTYNEQFFGPGTRLTVL.

This clonotype has a count of ten or more. The chain recombines TRBV4-1 with TRBJ2-1; 9 bases fit TRBD2. Germline V CDR1 and CDR2: MGHRA, YSYEKL. The CDR3 length is 15 residues. V dropped 8 bases and J dropped 8; count of bases not matched to a gene: 13. The CDR3 spells CASSVGGGAIDEQFF. CDR3 nucleotide sequence: TGCGCCAGCTCGGTAGGCGGGGGGGCGATCGATGAGCAGTTCTTC.

This clonotype was counted at least ten times. The rearrangement links TRBV20-1 to TRBJ1-2, with a weak D call TRBD1 (6 bases). The V and J ends lost 3 bases and 4 bases respectively, with 15 bases between them. This CDR3 contains 14 residues. CDR1 and CDR2 (germline): DFQATT, SNEGSKA (reference sequence). This chain's CDR3 is CSARGHATPYGYTF. CDR3 sequence (DNA): TGCAGTGCTAGGGGACACGCCACCCCCTATGGCTACACCTTC.

There are many counts of this clonotype. The chain employs TRBV7-6 and TRBJ2-7, with TRBD2 as a possible D gene (6 bases). Trimming stripped 1 base from V and 3 bases from J, with 13 bases between. The CDR3 is made up of 15 amino acids. From germline, CDR1 is SGHVS and CDR2 FNYEAQ. CDR3 sequence reads: CASSLVGGENYEQYF. The CDR3 DNA sequence: TGTGCCAGCAGCTTAGTTGGCGGGGAAAACTACGAGCAGTACTTC.

This clonotype was recorded many times. V is TRBV5-1 and J is TRBJ2-1; the match to TRBD2 covers 10 bases. Germline CDR1 SGHRS, CDR2 YFSETQ. After removal of 4 bases from V and 3 bases from J, the junction contained 7 bases not matched to a gene. This CDR3 comprises 16 residues. The CDR3 loop reads CASSTGLARDYNEQFF. CDR3 DNA sequence: TGCGCCAGCAGCACGGGACTAGCGAGGGACTACAATGAGCAGTTCTTC.

This clonotype was seen at least ten times. The rearrangement links TRBV4-3 to TRBJ2-1, with D possibly matching TRBD1 (5 bases). The CDR3 length is 15 residues. Per germline, CDR1 LGHNA and CDR2 YSLEER. V was cut by 0 bases and J by 2 bases, with 8 bases left in between. CDR3 sequence reads: CASSQDRDPYNEQFF. The CDR3 nucleotides are TGCGCCAGCAGCCAAGACAGGGATCCCTACAATGAGCAGTTCTTC.

Many counts were recorded for this clonotype. The chain uses TRBV24-1 and TRBJ2-2; weak D call: TRBD1 (6 bases). CDR3 length equals 13 residues. V dropped 7 bases and J dropped 6 bases, with 11 bases sitting between them. CDR1 and CDR2 from the germline V gene are KGHDR and SFDVKD. The DNA for the CDR3 is TGTGCCACCAGGTCTACAGGGCCCGGGGAGCTGTTTTTT. This codes for CATRSTGPGELFF.

There are many counts of this clonotype. The chain combines TRBV10-3 with TRBJ1-1, with D possibly being TRBD1 (5 bases). V lost 9 bases and J lost 1, with 12 bases in between. CDR3 length: 13 residues. Per the germline V gene, CDR1 is ENHRY and CDR2 is SYGVKD. The CDR3 loop reads CAMGGGPNTEAFF. In DNA form, the CDR3 reads TGTGCCATGGGGGGGGGTCCGAACACTGAAGCTTTCTTT.

This clonotype has a count of ten or more. The rearrangement links TRBV5-1 to TRBJ2-5; 14 nucleotides match TRBD2. Losses at the gene ends were 1 base for V and 2 bases for J; bases not matched to a gene: 13. The CDR3 sequence is 20 residues long. CDR1 and CDR2 (germline): SGHRS, YFSETQ. The DNA of the CDR3 is TGCGCCAGCAGCTTGCGGCCCTCGGGACTAGCGGGAGACTTACAAGAGACCCAGTACTTC. It specifies CASSLRPSGLAGDLQETQYF. The full variable domain, rest sourced from reference TRBV5-1 and TRBJ2-5, is KAGVTQTPRYLIKTRGQQVTLSCSPISGHRSVSWYQQTPGQGLQFLFEYFSETQRNKGNFPGRFSGRQFSNSRSEMNVSTLELGDSALYLCASSLRPSGLAGDLQETQYFGPGTRLLVL.

Ten or more counts support this clonotype. The chain employs TRBV5-1 and TRBJ2-1, with 8 bases identical to TRBD2. The CDR3 is 15 residues long. Germline-derived CDR1 and CDR2 are SGHRS and YFSETQ. V dropped 4 bases and J dropped 4; count of bases not matched to a gene: 7. Here the CDR3 reads CASSPGGAGYNEQFF. In DNA form, the CDR3 reads TGCGCCAGCAGCCCCGGGGGGGCGGGATACAATGAGCAGTTCTTC.

This clonotype appeared many times. The V and J genes are TRBV5-5 and TRBJ2-6; D is possibly TRBD1 (6 bases). CDR1 is SGHKS, CDR2 YYEKEE, per germline (reference sequence). V lost 0 bases, J lost 1 base, and 14 bases lay in between. This CDR3 spans 18 amino acids. The CDR3 DNA follows: TGTGCCAGCAGCTTGGATCGACAGGCCATGTCTGGGGCCAACGTCCTGACTTTC. It is translated as CASSLDRQAMSGANVLTF.

This clonotype was seen many times. V is TRBV20-1 and J is TRBJ2-1; D uncertain. CDR1 DFQATT and CDR2 SNEGSKA come from the germline V gene (reference sequence). The CDR3 loop spans 13 amino acids. V lost 7 bases, J lost 0 bases, and 10 bases lay in between. The DNA of the CDR3 is TGCAGTGTGTGGGGTCGCTCCTACAATGAGCAGTTCTTC. Its protein product is CSVWGRSYNEQFF.

Remarks on this clonotype: As the CDR3 is not closed by the conserved phenylalanine or tryptophan, this likely results from a read error. The chain uses TRBV7-9 and TRBJ2-7; D is ambiguous. The CDR3 contains 12 residues. Germline V lookup: CDR1 SEHNR, CDR2 FQNEAQ (reference sequence). V was shortened by 4 bases and J by 3 bases, with 7 bases between the two germline ends. This chain's CDR3 is CASSSTGYEQYY. CDR3 nucleotide sequence: TGTGCCAGCAGCTCCACGGGCTACGAGCAGTACTAC.

This clonotype was observed many times. The chain couples TRBV7-6 to TRBJ2-1, with TRBD2 matching over 11 bases. The germline V gene has CDR1 SGHVS and CDR2 FNYEAQ. This CDR3 has 17 residues. V lost 2 bases and J lost 6; bases outside the gene matches: 9. The CDR3, as DNA: TGTGCCAGCAGCTTATATCTAGCGGGAGGTGCGGGCAATGAGCAGTTCTTC. It is translated as CASSLYLAGGAGNEQFF.

This clonotype was observed many times. This chain joins TRBV7-2 and TRBJ2-3, with D hard to call. Deletions cut 0 bases from V and 2 bases from J, with 12 bases between. Germline CDR1 is SGHTA and CDR2 is FQGNSA. The CDR3 loop spans 16 amino acids. The CDR3 DNA reads TGTGCCAGCAGCTTAGCCCGACCATTATCCACAGATACGCAGTATTTT. Its protein product is CASSLARPLSTDTQYF. The full variable domain, rest sourced from reference TRBV7-2 and TRBJ2-3, is GAGVSQSPSNKVTEKGKDVELRCDPISGHTALYWYRQSLGQGLEFLIYFQGNSAPDKSGLPSDRFSAERTGGSVSTLTIQRTQQEDSAVYLCASSLARPLSTDTQYFGPGTRLTVL.

In its sample, this clonotype was seen many times. The chain joins TRBV4-3 to TRBJ2-5; 7 bases map to TRBD1. Germline CDR1 is LGHNA and CDR2 is YSLEER. V trimming: 5 bases; J trimming: 1 base; junction bases outside the gene matches: 10. CDR3 length: 16 residues. Here the CDR3 reads CASSYSGTVFQETQYF. In DNA, the CDR3 is TGCGCCAGCAGCTATTCCGGGACAGTGTTCCAAGAGACCCAGTACTTC.

In its sample, this clonotype was seen once. A much larger clone lies one base from this, so it may be a read error. Because the CDR3 is missing its conserved closing phenylalanine or tryptophan, this is likely a read error. The chain joins TRBV5-6 to TRBJ2-7; 9 bases line up with TRBD2. CDR1 and CDR2 from the germline V gene are SGHDT and YYEEEE. The CDR3 runs 17 residues. J lost 0 bases, V lost 0 bases, and 7 bases had no gene match. CDR3 sequence (DNA): TGTGCCAGCAGCTTGGAGTCTGGCGGGAGGGCCTCCTACGAGCAGTACTAC. Its translation is CASSLESGGRASYEQYY.

This clonotype was recorded at least ten times. This chain joins TRBV29-1 and TRBJ2-7; TRBD1 might be the D (5 bases). V lost 5 bases and J lost 3, with 17 bases in between. Germline CDR1 and CDR2: SQVTM and ANQGSEA. There are 14 residues in the CDR3. CDR3 in amino acids: CSVSTTTDLYEQYF. The CDR3 coding sequence is TGCAGCGTTTCCACGACGACAGATCTCTACGAGCAGTACTTC.

There are many counts of this clonotype. This sequence joins TRBV12-3 or TRBV12-4 and TRBJ2-1; the match to TRBD1 covers 7 bases. Trimming removed 6 bases from V and 5 bases from J; junction bases left unmatched: 13. The CDR3 consists of 16 residues. The CDR3 DNA reads TGTGCCAGCAGGTCACCAGGACAGGAGGTACACAATGAGCAGTTCTTC. It encodes CASRSPGQEVHNEQFF.

This clonotype has at least ten counts. V gene TRBV4-1 combines with J gene TRBJ1-3; unclear D gene. Germline V CDR1 and CDR2: MGHRA, YSYEKL. The CDR3 has 16 residues. Trimming pared 3 bases from V and 3 bases from J, leaving 15 bases between. The CDR3 reads CASSQAASPYGNTIYF. The DNA for the CDR3 is TGCGCCAGCAGCCAGGCCGCCTCACCATATGGAAACACCATATATTTT.

This clonotype appeared many times. The chain employs TRBV7-3 and TRBJ2-1, with TRBD2 matching 8 bases. This CDR3 contains 16 residues. Germline V CDR1 and CDR2: SGHTA, FQGTGA. After removal of 3 bases from V and 1 base from J, the junction contained 5 bases not matched to a gene. Here the CDR3 DNA reads TGTGCCAGCAGCTTGGTAAGCGGGAGTTCCTACAATGAGCAGTTCTTC. It is translated as CASSLVSGSSYNEQFF. The full variable domain, rest sourced from reference TRBV7-3 and TRBJ2-1, is GAGVSQTPSNKVTEKGKYVELRCDPISGHTALYWYRQSLGQGPEFLIYFQGTGAADDSGLPNDRFFAVRPEGSVSTLKIQRTERGDSAVYLCASSLVSGSSYNEQFFGPGTRLTVL.

This clonotype was seen more than once but under ten times. The chain recombines TRBV5-1 with TRBJ2-1, with TRBD2 matching 7 bases. Germline V lookup: CDR1 SGHRS, CDR2 YFSETQ. J was trimmed by 3 bases and V by 7 bases; bases with no gene match: 10. The CDR3 is 15 amino acids. CDR3 loop: CASYHGERGYNEQFF. CDR3 bases: TGCGCCAGCTACCACGGGGAGCGGGGCTACAATGAGCAGTTCTTC.

This clonotype was seen many times. V is TRBV5-6 and J is TRBJ2-2; unclear D gene. This CDR3 has 14 amino acids. Germline V gene sequence: CDR1 SGHDT, CDR2 YYEEEE. Deletions cut 1 base from V and 2 bases from J, with 6 bases between. The CDR3: CASSLWVNTGELFF. CDR3 nucleotide sequence: TGTGCCAGCAGCTTGTGGGTTAACACCGGGGAGCTGTTTTTT.

The rearrangement uses TRBV3-1 and TRBJ2-1; TRBD2 matches at 13 bases. The CDR3 spans 18 residues. The germline CDR1 and CDR2 sequences are LGHDT and YNNKEL (reference sequence). V trimming: 8 bases; J trimming: 7 bases; junction bases outside the gene matches: 17. CDR3 bases: TGTGCCAGCTGCCCCAGGACTAGCGGGAGAGGCAACCGTAATGAGCAGTTCTTC. It encodes CASCPRTSGRGNRNEQFF.